This is a list of T cell receptor beta chains from one sample in a study of T cell clonotyping in hematopoietic cell transplantation. The table came from immunoSEQ multiplex PCR; TCRdb's copy has only in-frame clones and leaves some out. Among over 6,000 clones listed, around nine tenths were seen once. Sequences were derived from peripheral blood mononuclear cells, sampled before stem cell transplant. Receptor source: a man between 25 and 39 years old with acute myeloid leukemia. Some clones in this sample may be carry-over from other donors' samples. Both conserved end residues are part of each CDR3. A D gene is named only where the DNA matches it firmly. Clone size is stated in some rows and not others, as once, few, many or a class when expanded.

size	D	V	J	DNA	CDR3
NA	NA	TRBV5-1	TRBJ2-2	TGCGCCAGCAGCTGGAATAGCGGCCCGAACACCGGGGAGCTGTTTTTT	CASSWNSGPNTGELFF
NA	NA	TRBV19	TRBJ2-7	TGTGCCAGTAGTATACGAGCGCTTCACGAGCAGTACTTC	CASSIRALHEQYF
NA	TRBD1	TRBV19	TRBJ2-1	TGTGCCAGTAGTTTAACAGGGGGTTTCACCTACAATGAGCAGTTCTTC	CASSLTGGFTYNEQFF
NA	TRBD1	TRBV6-6	TRBJ1-2	TGTGCCAGCAAAGACAGGGCAAATGGCTACACCTTC	CASKDRANGYTF
NA	NA	TRBV19	TRBJ1-1	TGTGCCAGTAGTATAGGACAGGTTTTCGGTACTGAAGCTTTCTTT	CASSIGQVFGTEAFF
NA	TRBD1	TRBV6-6	TRBJ1-4	TGTGCCAGCAGTGGGGACAGGGGAGTCGAAAAACTGTTTTTT	CASSGDRGVEKLFF
NA	TRBD1	TRBV6-1	TRBJ2-7	TGTGCCAGCAGTGCCGGGACAGGGGGCTACGAGCAGTACTTC	CASSAGTGGYEQYF
once	TRBD2	TRBV28	TRBJ2-7	TGTGCCAGCAGTTCCCCGACTAGCGGGAGCTCCTACGAGCAGTACTTC	CASSSPTSGSSYEQYF
NA	NA	TRBV10-3	TRBJ1-5	TGTGCCATCAGTGAGTCGGGAGTGGCGAGCAATCAGCCCCAGCATTTT	CAISESGVASNQPQHF
NA	NA	TRBV5-1	TRBJ1-2	TGCGCCAGCAGCACTGGACAGTACTATGGCTACACCTTC	CASSTGQYYGYTF
NA	NA	TRBV19	TRBJ2-1	TGTGCCAGTAGTATCACAGCCGACAATGAGCAGTTCTTC	CASSITADNEQFF
NA	NA	TRBV30	TRBJ1-2	TGTGCCTGGGCCCTAGGGGGAAACAGGATTTATGGCTACACCTTC	CAWALGGNRIYGYTF
NA	NA	TRBV7-2	TRBJ1-4	TGTGCCAGCAGCTCTAGGGGGGGATTGAGTGAAAAACTGTTTTTT	CASSSRGGLSEKLFF
NA	NA	TRBV19	TRBJ2-7	TGCGCCACCTCACTACGGGACGGCGAGTTCTACGAGCAGTACTTC	CATSLRDGEFYEQYF
NA	TRBD1	TRBV19	TRBJ1-2	TGTGCCAGTAGTGTACAGGGGGCCCCTCTTGGCTACACCTTC	CASSVQGAPLGYTF
NA	NA	TRBV9	TRBJ2-2	TGTGCCAGCAGCGTAGGACAGGATAACGGGGAGCTGTTTTTT	CASSVGQDNGELFF
few	NA	TRBV6-5	TRBJ1-6	TGTGCCAGCAGTTACTCTGGGCCGGGCGATTCACCCCTCCACTTT	CASSYSGPGDSPLHF
NA	NA	TRBV30	TRBJ1-1	TGTGCCTGGAACCAAGCCACTGAAGCTTTCTTT	CAWNQATEAFF
NA	TRBD1	TRBV5-6	TRBJ1-3	TGTGCCAGCAGCTTGGGCAGGGGGCCGGGAAACACCATATATTTT	CASSLGRGPGNTIYF
NA	NA	TRBV7-9	TRBJ2-5	TGTGCCAGCAGCTTTACAGGGCCGGGGGAGACCCAGTACTTC	CASSFTGPGETQYF
once	NA	TRBV5-5	TRBJ1-1	TGTGCCAGCAGCTTGTCGGCGAACACTGAAGCTTTCTTT	CASSLSANTEAFF
NA	NA	TRBV6-4	TRBJ2-2	TGTGCCAGCAGTGACAGGGGACTTAACACCGGGGAGCTGTTTTTT	CASSDRGLNTGELFF
NA	TRBD1	TRBV5-8	TRBJ1-5	TGTGCCAGCAGCTTTGGACAGGTTAATAGCAATCAGCCCCAGCATTTT	CASSFGQVNSNQPQHF
NA	NA	TRBV7-8	TRBJ2-7	TGTGCCAGCAGCCTCCGGACCAGCCCCGTCTACGAGCAGTACTTC	CASSLRTSPVYEQYF
NA	NA	TRBV6-6	TRBJ2-1	TGTGCCAGCAGCCCCGGACTGGGGGCCTACAATGAGCAGTTCTTC	CASSPGLGAYNEQFF
NA	NA	TRBV6-1	TRBJ2-3	TGTGCCAGCAGACTGTCTGGTAGCGGAGATACGCAGTATTTT	CASRLSGSGDTQYF
NA	NA	TRBV30	TRBJ2-1	TGTGCCTGGTCTCTCAGGGGTGGCCCTGGTGAGCAGTTCTTC	CAWSLRGGPGEQFF
NA	NA	TRBV7-8	TRBJ2-1	TGTGCCAGCAGCTTAGTAGCACTCCCCTCCAATGAGCAGTTCTTC	CASSLVALPSNEQFF
NA	NA	TRBV20-1	TRBJ2-5	TGCAGTGCTAATGGAGAGACCCAGTACTTC	CSANGETQYF
NA	TRBD2	TRBV4-2	TRBJ2-1	TGTGCCAGCAACCCCACTAGCGGGAGTAACAATGAGCAGTTCTTC	CASNPTSGSNNEQFF
once	NA	TRBV28	TRBJ2-3	TGTGCCAGCAGTTTAACCCGGGGGCAAGATACGCAGTATTTT	CASSLTRGQDTQYF
NA	TRBD1	TRBV19	TRBJ1-6	TGTGCCACACGCTCCAGGGGGAGCTCCTATAATTCACCCCTCCACTTT	CATRSRGSSYNSPLHF
NA	NA	TRBV15	TRBJ1-2	TGTGCCACCAGCGAGGAGCGCGGCCGTAACTATGGCTACACCTTC	CATSEERGRNYGYTF
NA	NA	TRBV5-1	TRBJ1-1	TGCGCCAGCAGCTCTTTTGGGGGGCCCGTTCTGAACACTGAAGCTTTCTTT	CASSSFGGPVLNTEAFF
NA	TRBD1	TRBV9	TRBJ1-4	TGTGCCAGCAGTTCCGGGACAGGGTCTGAAAAACTGTTTTTT	CASSSGTGSEKLFF
NA	NA	TRBV4-1	TRBJ2-7	TGCGCCAGCAGCCAAGAATGGCCCGGGGGCTCCTACGAGCAGTACTTC	CASSQEWPGGSYEQYF
NA	TRBD1	TRBV2	TRBJ1-5	TGTGCCAGCAGAGGGACAGGATGGGGCAATCAGCCCCAGCATTTT	CASRGTGWGNQPQHF
NA	TRBD2	TRBV28	TRBJ2-7	TGTGCCAGCAGTTCTAGGGCTAGCGGACTCTACGAGCAGTACTTC	CASSSRASGLYEQYF
NA	NA	TRBV4-2	TRBJ2-2	TGTGCCAGCAGCCAAGATCAACGGAAGGGCAGATACACCGGGGAGCTGTTTTTT	CASSQDQRKGRYTGELFF
once	NA	TRBV30	TRBJ1-5	TGTGCCTGGAGTGTAGGGGCGCGGGGACCCTATAATCAGCCCCAGCATTTT	CAWSVGARGPYNQPQHF
once	TRBD2	TRBV30	TRBJ2-2	TGTGCCTGGAAGCGACTAGCGGACACCGGGGAGCTGTTTTTT	CAWKRLADTGELFF
NA	TRBD2	TRBV4-3	TRBJ2-5	TGCGCCAGCAGCAGGTTGGGCGGGAGGCCAAGGGAGACCCAGTACTTC	CASSRLGGRPRETQYF
NA	TRBD2	TRBV7-9	TRBJ2-7	TGTGCCAGCAGTGAACTAGCGGGACCTCGGGGGGAGCAGTACTTC	CASSELAGPRGEQYF
NA	NA	TRBV6-5	TRBJ1-5	TGTGCCAGCAGTCCCACAGGTCGTGGGGATCAGCCCCAGCATTTT	CASSPTGRGDQPQHF
NA	NA	TRBV5-1	TRBJ2-5	TGCGCCAGCAGCTCTAAGGCTAGGGAGGGGGGGAAGACCCAGTACTTC	CASSSKAREGGKTQYF
NA	NA	TRBV7-3	TRBJ2-7	TGTGCCAGCAGCCCGACCCGTACCTCCAACTACGAGCAGTACTTC	CASSPTRTSNYEQYF
NA	NA	TRBV2	TRBJ1-5	TGTGCCAGCCTACAGGAGCCGTTAAGCAATCAGCCCCAGCATTTT	CASLQEPLSNQPQHF
once	TRBD2	TRBV19	TRBJ2-3	TGTGCCAGTGGGACTAGCGGGAGTGTCCCGCAGTATTTT	CASGTSGSVPQYF
NA	TRBD1	TRBV2	TRBJ1-5	TGTGCCTGGGGAGGTACAGGGGGAAATCAGCCCCAGCATTTT	CAWGGTGGNQPQHF
NA	TRBD2	TRBV2	TRBJ2-3	TGTGCCAGCAACCCGGGACTAGCGGGAGATACGCAGTATTTT	CASNPGLAGDTQYF
NA	NA	TRBV7-6	TRBJ2-3	TGTGCCAGCAGCCAGAATGGCGGGTCCACAGATACGCAGTATTTT	CASSQNGGSTDTQYF
NA	TRBD1	TRBV7-2	TRBJ2-2	TGTGCCAGCAGCTTACAACAGGGGCGGACCGGGGAGCTGTTTTTT	CASSLQQGRTGELFF
NA	TRBD1	TRBV6-5	TRBJ1-1	TGTGCCGCCAAAAGCGCCGGGACAGGGAGCACTGAAGCTTTCTTT	CAAKSAGTGSTEAFF